This T cell receptor beta chain was sequenced in a study of Graves' ophthalmopathy and Graves' hyperthyroidism. Whole-study results and caveats: Ophthalmopathy versus stable hyperthyroidism: 13-signature model gave under 90% sensitivity, 75% to 82% specificity.

TCR beta CDR3 regions were amplified from RNA transcripts. RT-PCR in the first round used HTBI primers; a second-round multiplex PCR followed. TCRdb itself ran the multiplex PCR reads through MiXCR, one entry per CDR3 protein. The sample holds roughly 480,000 distinct CDR3 sequences, approximately 15% seen once. Where ophthalmopathy was present, donors had moderate-to-severe activity, CAS ≥3, NOSPECS ≥4 and duration under 3 months. Clinicians made diagnoses from clinical symptoms, serum thyroxine, TRAb, thyroid ultrasound and orbital computed tomography. This clonotype was seen repeatedly, ten times or more. What it recognizes is unknown. The sample was blood. This TCR came from a young woman with Graves' ophthalmopathy.

The CDR3 protein is CASSFHGQGTLKPNTEAFF. CDR3 coding DNA: TGTGCCAGCAGTTTCCATGGGCAGGGAACCCTCAAACCGAACACTGAAGCTTTCTTT. The chain uses TRBV28 and TRBJ1-1; D is perhaps TRBD1 (5 bases). The CDR3 sequence is 19 residues long. V lost 3 bases and J 1 base, leaving 24 bases between the germline ends. Germline V gives CDR1 MDHEN, CDR2 SYDVKM.